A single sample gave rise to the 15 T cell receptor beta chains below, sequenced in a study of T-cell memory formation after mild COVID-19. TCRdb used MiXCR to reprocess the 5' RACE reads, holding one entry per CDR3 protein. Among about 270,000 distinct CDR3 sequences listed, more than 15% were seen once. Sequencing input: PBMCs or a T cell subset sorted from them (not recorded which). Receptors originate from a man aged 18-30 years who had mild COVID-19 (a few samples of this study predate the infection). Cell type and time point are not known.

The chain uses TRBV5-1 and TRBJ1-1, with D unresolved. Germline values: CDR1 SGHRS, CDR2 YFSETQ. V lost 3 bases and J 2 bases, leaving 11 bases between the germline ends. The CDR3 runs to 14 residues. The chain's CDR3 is CASSSTLGNTEAFF. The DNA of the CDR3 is TGCGCCAGCAGCTCTACCCTGGGCAACACTGAAGCTTTCTTT.

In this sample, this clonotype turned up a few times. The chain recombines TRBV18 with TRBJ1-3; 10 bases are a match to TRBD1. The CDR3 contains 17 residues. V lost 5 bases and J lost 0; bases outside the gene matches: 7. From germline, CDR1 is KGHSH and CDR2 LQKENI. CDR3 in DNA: TGTGCCAGCTCATCTCTAGGGACAGGGGACTCTGGAAACACCATATATTTT. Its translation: CASSSLGTGDSGNTIYF.

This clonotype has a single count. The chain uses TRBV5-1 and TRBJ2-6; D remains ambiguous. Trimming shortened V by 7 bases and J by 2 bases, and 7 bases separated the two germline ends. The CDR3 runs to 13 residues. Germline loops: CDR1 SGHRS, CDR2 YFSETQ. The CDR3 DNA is TGCGCCAGCCGCTCTACTGGGGCCAACGTCCTGACTTTC. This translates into CASRSTGANVLTF. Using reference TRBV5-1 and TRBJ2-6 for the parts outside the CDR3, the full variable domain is KAGVTQTPRYLIKTRGQQVTLSCSPISGHRSVSWYQQTPGQGLQFLFEYFSETQRNKGNFPGRFSGRQFSNSRSEMNVSTLELGDSALYLCASRSTGANVLTFGAGSRLTVL.

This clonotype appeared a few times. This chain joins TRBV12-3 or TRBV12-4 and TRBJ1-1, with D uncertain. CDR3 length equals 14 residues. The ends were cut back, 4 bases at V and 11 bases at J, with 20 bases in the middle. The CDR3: CASSWRAGGVRAFF. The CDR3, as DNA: TGTGCCAGCAGTTGGAGGGCAGGTGGGGTGCGGGCTTTCTTT.

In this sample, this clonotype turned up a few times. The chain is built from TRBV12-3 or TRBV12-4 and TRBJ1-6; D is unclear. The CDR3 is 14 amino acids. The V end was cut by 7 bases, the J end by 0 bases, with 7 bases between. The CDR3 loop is CASTQNSYNSPLHF. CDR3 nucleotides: TGTGCCAGCACTCAGAACTCCTATAATTCACCCCTCCACTTT.

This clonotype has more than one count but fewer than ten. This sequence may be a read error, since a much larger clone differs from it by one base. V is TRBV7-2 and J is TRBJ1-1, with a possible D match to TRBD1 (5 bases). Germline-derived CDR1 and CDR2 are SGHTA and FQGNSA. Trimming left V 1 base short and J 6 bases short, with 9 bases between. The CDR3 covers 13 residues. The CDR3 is CASSLVGAAEAFF. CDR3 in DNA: TGTGCCAGCAGCTTAGTTGGGGCAGCTGAAGCTTTCTTT.

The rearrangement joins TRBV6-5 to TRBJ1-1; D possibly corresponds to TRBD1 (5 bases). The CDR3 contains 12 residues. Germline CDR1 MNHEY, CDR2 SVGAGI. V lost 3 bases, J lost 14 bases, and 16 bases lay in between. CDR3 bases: TGTGCCAGCAGTTATATTGGCGGGGCCAGCTTCTTT. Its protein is CASSYIGGASFF.

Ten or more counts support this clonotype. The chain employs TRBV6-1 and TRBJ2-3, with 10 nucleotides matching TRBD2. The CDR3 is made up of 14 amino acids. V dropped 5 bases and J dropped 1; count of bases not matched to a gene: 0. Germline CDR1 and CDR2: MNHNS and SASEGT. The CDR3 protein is CASSTSGGTDTQYF. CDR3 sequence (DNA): TGTGCCAGCAGTACTAGCGGGGGCACAGATACGCAGTATTTT.

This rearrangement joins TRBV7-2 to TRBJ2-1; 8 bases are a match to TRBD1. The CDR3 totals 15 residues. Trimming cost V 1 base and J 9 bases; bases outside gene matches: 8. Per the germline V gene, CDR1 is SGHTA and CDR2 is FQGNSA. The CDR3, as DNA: TGTGCCAGCAGCTTAGGGGGGGCAGGGGGCACTGAGCAGTTCTTC. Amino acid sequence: CASSLGGAGGTEQFF.

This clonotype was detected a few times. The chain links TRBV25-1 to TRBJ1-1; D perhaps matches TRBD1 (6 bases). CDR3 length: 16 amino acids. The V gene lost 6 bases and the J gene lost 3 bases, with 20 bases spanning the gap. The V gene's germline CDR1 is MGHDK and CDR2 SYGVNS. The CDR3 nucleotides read TGTGCCAGCAGCAGGTGGGCACAGGGCCAGGACACTGAAGCTTTCTTT. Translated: CASSRWAQGQDTEAFF. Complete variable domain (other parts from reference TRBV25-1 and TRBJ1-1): EADIYQTPRYLVIGTGKKITLECSQTMGHDKMYWYQQDPGMELHLIHYSYGVNSTEKGDLSSESTVSRIRTEHFPLTLESARPSHTSQYLCASSRWAQGQDTEAFFGQGTRLTVV.

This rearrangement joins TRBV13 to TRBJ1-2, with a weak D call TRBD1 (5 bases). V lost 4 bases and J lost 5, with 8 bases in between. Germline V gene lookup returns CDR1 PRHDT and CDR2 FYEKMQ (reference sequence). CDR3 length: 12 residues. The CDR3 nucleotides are TGTGCCAGCAGCTCGGGACGGTATGGCTACACCTTC. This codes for CASSSGRYGYTF.

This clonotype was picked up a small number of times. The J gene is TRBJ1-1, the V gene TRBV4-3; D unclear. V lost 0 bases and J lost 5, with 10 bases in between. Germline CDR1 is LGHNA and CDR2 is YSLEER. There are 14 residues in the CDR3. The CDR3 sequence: CASSQEHGGTEAFF. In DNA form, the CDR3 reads TGCGCCAGCAGCCAAGAACACGGAGGGACTGAAGCTTTCTTT.

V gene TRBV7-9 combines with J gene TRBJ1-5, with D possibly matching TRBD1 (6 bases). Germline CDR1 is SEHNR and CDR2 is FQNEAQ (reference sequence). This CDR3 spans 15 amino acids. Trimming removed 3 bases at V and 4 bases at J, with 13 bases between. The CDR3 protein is CASSFTQGPNQPQHF. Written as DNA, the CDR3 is TGTGCCAGCAGCTTCACTCAGGGGCCAAATCAGCCCCAGCATTTT.

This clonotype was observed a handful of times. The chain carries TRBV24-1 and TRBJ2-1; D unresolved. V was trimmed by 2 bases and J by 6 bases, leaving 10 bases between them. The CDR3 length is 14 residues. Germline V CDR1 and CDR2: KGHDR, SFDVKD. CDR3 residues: CATSDSLIRNEQFF. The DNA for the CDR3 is TGTGCCACCAGTGATTCCCTTATCCGCAATGAGCAGTTCTTC.

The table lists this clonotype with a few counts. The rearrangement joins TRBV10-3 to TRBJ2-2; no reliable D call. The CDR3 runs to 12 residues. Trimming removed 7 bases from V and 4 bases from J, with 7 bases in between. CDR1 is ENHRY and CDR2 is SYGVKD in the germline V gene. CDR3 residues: CAITDGTGELFF. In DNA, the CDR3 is TGTGCCATCACTGATGGCACCGGGGAGCTGTTTTTT.